The rows below give T cell receptor beta chains drawn from one sample of a study of tumor and adjacent non-tumor tissue in lung cancer. TCRdb passed the multiplex PCR reads through MiXCR, listing each CDR3 protein once. The sample comprises 60,000 or so distinct CDR3 sequences, 61% of which are singletons, and around 29% rests with the top ten. The sequenced sample consisted of distant non-tumor lung tissue. These TCRs come from a man aged 70-80 years with non-small cell lung cancer. Each CDR3 is given with its conserved first and last residue. Fields, in order: J gene, D gene, clone size, V gene, CDR3 DNA, CDR3 protein. A D gene is named only where the DNA matches it firmly. The size entry is marked missing in some rows and otherwise reads once, few, many or a size class.

j_call: TRBJ1-5; d_call: .; clone_size: .; v_call: TRBV20-1; cdr3_nt: TGCAGTGCTACCCCACCCGCAGATACGCAGCATTTT; cdr3_aa: CSATPPADTQHF
j_call: TRBJ2-4; d_call: TRBD2; clone_size: .; v_call: TRBV11-2; cdr3_nt: TGTACCAGTAACCGGGGACTAGCGGAAAACATTCAGTACTTC; cdr3_aa: CTSNRGLAENIQYF
j_call: TRBJ1-2; d_call: TRBD1; clone_size: .; v_call: TRBV5-4; cdr3_nt: TGTGCCAGCAGCTGCCCGGGACAGGGCATCTATGGCTACACCTTC; cdr3_aa: CASSCPGQGIYGYTF
j_call: TRBJ2-7; d_call: .; clone_size: few; v_call: TRBV6-2/TRBV6-3; cdr3_nt: TGTGCCAACAGTCCGCGGGGTTCATTGAACGAGCATTACTTC; cdr3_aa: CANSPRGSLNEHYF
j_call: TRBJ2-7; d_call: .; clone_size: once; v_call: TRBV11-2; cdr3_nt: TGTGTCAGCAGCGAGGGGGACGGAAACTACGTGCAGTACTTC; cdr3_aa: CVSSEGDGNYVQYF
j_call: TRBJ1-5; d_call: TRBD1; clone_size: many; v_call: TRBV6-5; cdr3_nt: TGTGCCAGCAGTTACGAGTACAGGGGGCACAATCAGCCCCAGCATTTT; cdr3_aa: CASSYEYRGHNQPQHF
j_call: TRBJ2-2; d_call: TRBD2; clone_size: many; v_call: TRBV20-1; cdr3_nt: TGCAGTGCTAGGCCAGCGGGGGGGGGCGGGGAGCTGTTTTTT; cdr3_aa: CSARPAGGGGELFF
j_call: TRBJ2-7; d_call: .; clone_size: .; v_call: TRBV28; cdr3_nt: TGTGCCAGCGGTTTAGGACAGTCCCACGAGCAGTACTTC; cdr3_aa: CASGLGQSHEQYF
j_call: TRBJ2-1; d_call: .; clone_size: few; v_call: TRBV27; cdr3_nt: TGTGCCAGCAGTCCAGGACAGTCCCGCTCCTACAATGAGCAGTTCTTC; cdr3_aa: CASSPGQSRSYNEQFF
j_call: TRBJ1-5; d_call: .; clone_size: .; v_call: TRBV20-1; cdr3_nt: TGCAGTGCTAGAGGGTCGATGATAGGGAGTCGGTTGGGGCCCCAGCATTTT; cdr3_aa: CSARGSMIGSRLGPQHF
j_call: TRBJ2-2; d_call: TRBD1; clone_size: .; v_call: TRBV12-3/TRBV12-4; cdr3_nt: TGTGCCAGCAGTTTACGACCAGGGGGCACCGGGGAGCCGTTTTTT; cdr3_aa: CASSLRPGGTGEPFF
j_call: TRBJ2-3; d_call: TRBD2; clone_size: few; v_call: TRBV28; cdr3_nt: TGTGTCAGCAGAGTACTAGCGGGGGGGCCCGGCATAGATACGCAGTATTTT; cdr3_aa: CVSRVLAGGPGIDTQYF
j_call: TRBJ2-7; d_call: .; clone_size: .; v_call: TRBV5-4; cdr3_nt: TGTGCCAGCAGCTCCCGGGATAGCGCCACGAGGGAGCAGCACTTC; cdr3_aa: CASSSRDSATREQHF
j_call: TRBJ1-2; d_call: .; clone_size: .; v_call: TRBV24-1; cdr3_nt: TGTGTCACCAGTGGGGTAGTGGAATTGGATGGCTGCACCTTC; cdr3_aa: CVTSGVVELDGCTF
j_call: TRBJ2-2; d_call: .; clone_size: .; v_call: TRBV11-2; cdr3_nt: TGTGCCAGCAGCTCTTGGAGTAAGGGTATGAGCACCGGGGAGCTGTTTTTT; cdr3_aa: CASSSWSKGMSTGELFF
j_call: TRBJ2-1; d_call: TRBD1; clone_size: .; v_call: TRBV14; cdr3_nt: TGTGCCAGCAGCATACAGGGGTATGGTAGGCAGTTCTTC; cdr3_aa: CASSIQGYGRQFF
j_call: TRBJ2-1; d_call: .; clone_size: .; v_call: TRBV29-1; cdr3_nt: TGCAGCGCGGCGACCAGCGGGCGTTACAATGAGCGGTTCTTC; cdr3_aa: CSAATSGRYNERFF
j_call: TRBJ2-7; d_call: .; clone_size: .; v_call: TRBV12-3/TRBV12-4; cdr3_nt: TGTGGCAGCAGTCCCCTTTTATCCTCTTACGAGCAGTACTTC; cdr3_aa: CGSSPLLSSYEQYF
j_call: TRBJ2-2; d_call: TRBD2; clone_size: .; v_call: TRBV4-2; cdr3_nt: TGTGCCAGCAGCCCCAAGGGAAGCGGGGAACTGTTTTTT; cdr3_aa: CASSPKGSGELFF
j_call: TRBJ2-2; d_call: .; clone_size: many; v_call: TRBV4-2; cdr3_nt: TGTGCCAGCACCAAAGGGGGCACCGGGGAGCTGTTTTTT; cdr3_aa: CASTKGGTGELFF
j_call: TRBJ1-1; d_call: TRBD1; clone_size: .; v_call: TRBV5-6; cdr3_nt: TGTGCCAGCAACTTGGCCGACAGGGCACACACTGAAGCTTTCTTT; cdr3_aa: CASNLADRAHTEAFF
j_call: TRBJ2-6; d_call: .; clone_size: .; v_call: TRBV12-1; cdr3_nt: TGTGCCAGCAGCTCCCCCCGAGGGGGCGCATGGGGCCAGGTCCTGACTTTC; cdr3_aa: CASSSPRGGAWGQVLTF
j_call: TRBJ1-2; d_call: .; clone_size: many; v_call: TRBV29-1; cdr3_nt: TGCAGCGTTGTCAAAGGGCCTCCCCAAGTGTATGGCTACACCTTC; cdr3_aa: CSVVKGPPQVYGYTF
j_call: TRBJ2-3; d_call: .; clone_size: .; v_call: TRBV6-6; cdr3_nt: TGTGTCAGCAGTTACGGCCTAGAGGGGCATTTT; cdr3_aa: CVSSYGLEGHF
j_call: TRBJ2-7; d_call: TRBD1; clone_size: once; v_call: TRBV20-1; cdr3_nt: TGCAATGCTAGAAGGGACAGCCCCTACGAGCAGTACTTC; cdr3_aa: CNARRDSPYEQYF
j_call: TRBJ2-5; d_call: .; clone_size: once; v_call: TRBV18; cdr3_nt: TGTGCCAGCTCACCACGGCAGGGAGAGACTCAGTACTTC; cdr3_aa: CASSPRQGETQYF
j_call: TRBJ1-2; d_call: .; clone_size: .; v_call: TRBV6-5; cdr3_nt: TGTGCCAAAAGTTACTCGAGGCAGGTTAACTATGGCTACACCTTC; cdr3_aa: CAKSYSRQVNYGYTF
j_call: TRBJ2-7; d_call: TRBD1; clone_size: once; v_call: TRBV28; cdr3_nt: TGTGCCAGCAGTTTGATCGGGACAGGGCCCTACGAGCAGTACTTC; cdr3_aa: CASSLIGTGPYEQYF
j_call: TRBJ1-2; d_call: TRBD1; clone_size: .; v_call: TRBV11-2; cdr3_nt: TGTGCCAGCAGCTCCTTCTCGACAGGGCCGGGCCGGTATGGCTACACCTTC; cdr3_aa: CASSSFSTGPGRYGYTF
j_call: TRBJ2-2; d_call: .; clone_size: .; v_call: TRBV11-2; cdr3_nt: TGTACCAGCAGCTTAGTTCCGGGATTCACGAGCACAGGGGAGCTGTTTTTT; cdr3_aa: CTSSLVPGFTSTGELFF
j_call: TRBJ2-4; d_call: .; clone_size: .; v_call: TRBV4-2; cdr3_nt: TGTACCGGCAGCCAAGATCGGGCAGTTCGCCCATTTCAGTACTTC; cdr3_aa: CTGSQDRAVRPFQYF
j_call: TRBJ2-1; d_call: .; clone_size: many; v_call: TRBV14; cdr3_nt: TGTGCCAGCAGCCAAGTCCAGAGCTCCTACAATGAGCAGTTCTTC; cdr3_aa: CASSQVQSSYNEQFF
j_call: TRBJ2-1; d_call: TRBD2; clone_size: once; v_call: TRBV11-2; cdr3_nt: TGTGCCAGGAGCCCGTCCACTAGCGGGGCCCCACTTGAGCAGATCTTC; cdr3_aa: CARSPSTSGAPLEQIF
j_call: TRBJ2-3; d_call: .; clone_size: .; v_call: TRBV11-2; cdr3_nt: TGTGCCAGCAGCTTCGCTTGGGATTGCGATACGCAGTATTTT; cdr3_aa: CASSFAWDCDTQYF
j_call: TRBJ2-7; d_call: .; clone_size: .; v_call: TRBV29-1; cdr3_nt: TGCAGCGTCCCCCACAAGGGTTCCTACGAGCAGTACTTC; cdr3_aa: CSVPHKGSYEQYF
j_call: TRBJ1-1; d_call: .; clone_size: .; v_call: TRBV5-1; cdr3_nt: TGCGCCAGCAGCTCGCTTTTCGAGGGGACTGAAGCTTTCTTT; cdr3_aa: CASSSLFEGTEAFF
j_call: TRBJ1-2; d_call: .; clone_size: many; v_call: TRBV6-1; cdr3_nt: TGTGCCAGCAGTGAGGAGGGGACGAGGGCTCATGGCTACACCTTC; cdr3_aa: CASSEEGTRAHGYTF
j_call: TRBJ1-6; d_call: .; clone_size: few; v_call: TRBV13; cdr3_nt: TGTGCCAGCAGCGGCGGCGGGGGACGTTCACCCCTCCACTTC; cdr3_aa: CASSGGGGRSPLHF
j_call: TRBJ2-1; d_call: .; clone_size: .; v_call: TRBV6-1; cdr3_nt: TGTGCCAGCAGTGAAGTCCGGGATGGTGAGCGGTTCTTC; cdr3_aa: CASSEVRDGERFF
j_call: TRBJ1-1; d_call: .; clone_size: .; v_call: TRBV19; cdr3_nt: TGTGCCAGTAGTTACCTCGGGCAGGGAGGTAGCGCTCTCTTT; cdr3_aa: CASSYLGQGGSALF
j_call: TRBJ2-5; d_call: TRBD1; clone_size: .; v_call: TRBV12-3/TRBV12-4; cdr3_nt: TGCGCCAACAGTCGGACAGGGGTAGAGACCCAGTACTTC; cdr3_aa: CANSRTGVETQYF
j_call: TRBJ1-5; d_call: .; clone_size: .; v_call: TRBV6-1; cdr3_nt: TGTGCCGGCAGTAGAGTTGGGGCGACTAGCGATCAGCCCCAGCATTTT; cdr3_aa: CAGSRVGATSDQPQHF
j_call: TRBJ1-4; d_call: TRBD1; clone_size: many; v_call: TRBV5-4; cdr3_nt: TGTGCCAGCAGTCCTGGACAGGGGGCAACTAATGAAAAACTGTTTTTT; cdr3_aa: CASSPGQGATNEKLFF